Below are 26 T cell receptor beta chains sequenced from a single sample in a study of identifying expanded T cells in peripheral blood. This table comes from immunoSEQ multiplex PCR, and its TCRdb copy is limited to in-frame clones, with some not included. The sample has about 78,000 clones; about four fifths are singletons. The sample was blood. Receptors were obtained from a person aged 18 to 75 in good health.

The CDR3 nucleotides read TGTGCCAGCAGAGATCCGGGACAGGGGAATCAGCCCCAGCATTTT. This codes for CASRDPGQGNQPQHF. The V and J genes are TRBV28 and TRBJ1-5, with 10 positions matching TRBD1. This CDR3 has 15 amino acids. CDR1 and CDR2 (germline): MDHEN, SYDVKM. Trimming cost V 6 bases and J 4 bases; bases outside gene matches: 6.

The genes are TRBV7-9 and TRBJ1-1, with D hard to call. The CDR3 covers 16 residues. V lost 1 base and J lost 1, with 13 bases in between. Germline V gives CDR1 SEHNR, CDR2 FQNEAQ (reference sequence). The CDR3 sequence: CASSLGPRRSNTEAFF. CDR3 coding DNA: TGTGCCAGCAGCTTAGGCCCACGACGGTCGAACACTGAAGCTTTCTTT.

CDR3 in DNA: TGTGCCAGCAGCGTCTTTAGCGGGAGTCAAGAGCATACGCAGTATTTT. Translated, it gives CASSVFSGSQEHTQYF. The gene calls are TRBV9 and TRBJ2-3; 9 nucleotides line up with TRBD2. The CDR3 extends over 16 amino acids. The germline gives CDR1 SGDLS, CDR2 YYNGEE. The junction had 11 bases not matched to a gene; V was cut back by 2 bases and J by 7 bases.

This clone was seen a single time. The chain joins TRBV2 to TRBJ1-1, with TRBD1 identical over 10 bases. The CDR3 loop spans 13 amino acids. Unmatched junction bases numbered 2, after V lost 6 bases and J lost 4 bases. CDR1 SNHLY and CDR2 FYNNEI come from the germline V gene. In DNA, the CDR3 is TGTGCCAGCAGGAGGACAGGGGGCACTGAAGCTTTCTTT. Protein: CASRRTGGTEAFF.

Here the CDR3 DNA reads TGTGCCAGCAGCTTACTAGCGGGAGGGCCGCGGACCGGGGAGCTGTTTTTT. Its protein is CASSLLAGGPRTGELFF. The chain couples TRBV7-3 to TRBJ2-2, with TRBD2 identical over 12 bases. Germline CDR1 reads SGHTA; CDR2 reads FQGTGA. Germline trimming cut 2 bases from V and 5 bases from J; bases unmatched to any gene: 6. The CDR3 is made up of 17 amino acids.

The J gene is TRBJ2-5, the V gene TRBV5-1; a possible D gene is TRBD2 (5 bases). CDR3 length: 14 residues. CDR1 is SGHRS and CDR2 is YFSETQ in the germline V gene. V was clipped by 1 base and J by 2 bases, with 9 bases between them. CDR3 amino acids: CASSLTRAQETQYF. The CDR3 DNA reads as TGCGCCAGCAGCTTGACGAGGGCACAAGAGACCCAGTACTTC.

V is TRBV11-2 and J is TRBJ1-2; possible D gene TRBD1, 6 bases. CDR3 size: 19 residues. From germline, CDR1 is SGHAT and CDR2 FQNNGV. V dropped 4 bases and J dropped 8 bases, with 32 bases sitting between them. The CDR3 DNA reads as TGTGCCAGCAGCTCTTCTCGGGACACCAGCGCCCTGGTCCCTATCGGCTACACCTTC. Translating gives CASSSSRDTSALVPIGYTF.

The chain has TRBV30 and TRBJ2-1, with 14 bases that match TRBD2. The length of the CDR3 is 14 residues. Germline values: CDR1 GTSNPN, CDR2 SVGIG (reference sequence). The V gene end was trimmed by 5 bases and the J gene end by 9 bases; junction bases not matched to a gene: 6. The CDR3 region has the DNA TGTGCCTGGCGACCGGGACTAGCGGGAGTTGAGCAGTTCTTC. Translated: CAWRPGLAGVEQFF. The entire variable domain, with the rest obtained from reference TRBV30 and TRBJ2-1, is as follows: SQTIHQWPATLVQPVGSPLSLECTVEGTSNPNLYWYRQAAGRGLQLLFYSVGIGQISSEVPQNLSASRPQDRQFILSSKKLLLSDSGFYLCAWRPGLAGVEQFFGPGTRLTVL.

The genes are TRBV28 and TRBJ2-1; D unclear. Germline V gene lookup returns CDR1 MDHEN and CDR2 SYDVKM. This CDR3 region has 15 residues. With 5 bases removed from V and 7 bases from J, the gap between germline ends came to 18 bases. In nucleotides, the CDR3 is TGTGCCAGCAGTCGCCCACCGGAAGAGGTAAATGAGCAGTTCTTC. This sequence encodes CASSRPPEEVNEQFF.

This chain connects TRBV18 to TRBJ1-1, with D tentatively TRBD1 (6 bases). The V end lost 3 bases, the J end lost 1 base, and 9 bases lay between the germline ends. Germline values: CDR1 KGHSH, CDR2 LQKENI. The CDR3 loop spans 14 amino acids. DNA of the CDR3: TGTGCCAGCTCACCCCGGGACACGAACACTGAAGCTTTCTTT. This sequence encodes CASSPRDTNTEAFF.

This sequence joins TRBV7-8 and TRBJ2-7; no reliable D call. Germline lookup yields CDR1 SGHVS and CDR2 FQNEAQ. V lost 3 bases, J lost 2 bases, and 8 bases lay in between. The CDR3 extends over 13 amino acids. CDR3 DNA: TGTGCCAGCAGCTTCGTCCGGACCTACGAGCAGTACTTC. This sequence encodes CASSFVRTYEQYF.

The V gene is TRBV28, the J gene TRBJ1-3; the match to TRBD1 covers 7 bases. V lost 6 bases and J lost 0; bases outside the gene matches: 14. Germline CDR1 reads MDHEN; CDR2 reads SYDVKM. There are 18 residues in the CDR3. CDR3 protein: CASSPPSRQGHSGNTIYF. CDR3 DNA: TGTGCCAGCAGCCCTCCTTCCCGACAGGGCCACTCTGGAAACACCATATATTTT.

V usage is TRBV1 and J usage is TRBJ2-1; the table's D call, TRBD2, was not checked against the DNA. TRBV1 constitutes a pseudogene. This CDR3 region has 16 residues. Written as DNA, the CDR3 is TGCACCAGCAGCCAAGGGGGGACTGGTGCGCGCAATGAGCAGTTCTTC. As protein: CTSSQGGTGARNEQFF.

As DNA, the CDR3 is TGTGCCAGCAGTTTTCTCGACAGCTACGAGCAGTACTTC. It codes for CASSFLDSYEQYF. The chain combines TRBV27 with TRBJ2-7; maybe TRBD1 (5 bases). Trimming took 3 bases from V and 3 from J, leaving 9 bases between them. Germline loops: CDR1 MNHEY, CDR2 SMNVEV (reference sequence). CDR3 length: 13 amino acids.

This sequence joins TRBV7-2 and TRBJ1-5; TRBD1 is a possible D gene (5 bases). Germline CDR1 reads SGHTA; CDR2 reads FQGNSA. This CDR3 contains 14 residues. V shed 1 base and J shed 2 bases, with 6 bases lying between them. The CDR3 is CASSLGGGNQPQHF. The CDR3 DNA is TGTGCCAGCAGCTTAGGGGGGGGCAATCAGCCCCAGCATTTT.

This chain connects TRBV7-9 to TRBJ2-6, with 7 bases identical to TRBD1. The CDR3 totals 18 residues. Germline CDR1 is SEHNR and CDR2 is FQNEAQ (reference sequence). Losses at the gene ends were 0 bases for V and 0 bases for J; bases not matched to a gene: 5. CDR3 protein: CASSLAWDSFSGANVLTF. CDR3 in DNA: TGTGCCAGCAGCTTAGCTTGGGACAGCTTCTCTGGGGCCAACGTCCTGACTTTC.

V and J are TRBV11-2 and TRBJ2-1; 9 nucleotides agree with TRBD2. Germline CDR1 is SGHAT and CDR2 is FQNNGV. The junction had 10 bases not matched to a gene; V was cut back by 4 bases and J by 12 bases. This CDR3 region has 14 residues. The CDR3 protein is CASSSLAGPGGQFF. The DNA for the CDR3 is TGTGCCAGCAGCTCTCTAGCGGGACCCGGTGGGCAGTTCTTC.

This clone was recorded only once. The gene calls are TRBV7-2 and TRBJ2-7; 7 positions agree with TRBD2. This CDR3 spans 16 amino acids. CDR1 and CDR2 (germline): SGHTA, FQGNSA. With 1 base clipped from V and 3 bases from J, the junction kept 9 bases outside the gene matches. CDR3 sequence reads: CASSLESSGAFYEQYF. In DNA form, the CDR3 reads TGTGCCAGCAGCTTAGAGTCTAGCGGAGCCTTCTACGAGCAGTACTTC.

This chain joins TRBV30 and TRBJ2-2; D might be TRBD1 (5 bases). The V end lost 3 bases, the J end lost 3 bases, and 8 bases lay between the germline ends. Germline V gives CDR1 GTSNPN, CDR2 SVGIG (reference sequence). The CDR3 has 13 residues. CDR3 sequence reads: CAWSGRDTGELFF. CDR3 nucleotides: TGTGCCTGGAGCGGCAGGGACACCGGGGAGCTGTTTTTT.

The chain carries TRBV2 and TRBJ2-1; a possible D gene is TRBD2 (6 bases). V lost 4 bases and J lost 0, with 10 bases in between. This CDR3 is 15 amino acids long. CDR1 is SNHLY, CDR2 FYNNEI, per germline. In nucleotides, the CDR3 is TGTGCCAGCAGTGCAGACGGGAGCTCCTACAATGAGCAGTTCTTC. This sequence encodes CASSADGSSYNEQFF.

This clone has just a few counts. At one of its ends the junction is not consistent with the germline gene, which may arise from a read error. This chain joins TRBV29-1 and TRBJ2-1; D gene uncertain. The CDR3 length is 13 residues. From germline, CDR1 is SQVTM and CDR2 ANQGSEA. The CDR3, as DNA: TGCAGCGTTGAAGAGAACAGATACAATCAGCAGTTCTTC. Its protein is CSVEENRYNQQFF.

About this clone: The same CDR3 also results from other DNA sequences found in this sample. The V gene is TRBV19, the J gene TRBJ2-3; no clear D gene. CDR1 LNHDA and CDR2 SQIVND come from the germline V gene (reference sequence). With 3 bases removed from V and 6 bases from J, the gap between germline ends came to 10 bases. The CDR3 runs to 13 residues. CDR3: CASSIQAADTQYF. The CDR3 bases are TGTGCCAGTAGTATCCAGGCCGCGGATACGCAGTATTTT.

This clone occurred once. J is TRBJ2-7 and V is TRBV4-1; 9 positions agree with TRBD1. This CDR3 comprises 16 residues. The germline V gene encodes CDR1 MGHRA and CDR2 YSYEKL. V shed 4 bases, J shed 6 bases, and the junction held 13 bases outside the gene matches. This CDR3 is CASSLGAAGTGTEQYF. CDR3 nucleotide sequence: TGCGCCAGCAGCCTAGGAGCAGCCGGGACAGGGACCGAGCAGTACTTC.

The CDR3 DNA follows: TGTGCCAGCAGTGAAGTGGAGGGGCGACAGCCCCAGCATTTT. This sequence encodes CASSEVEGRQPQHF. The chain couples TRBV6-1 to TRBJ1-5, with D possibly matching TRBD1 (5 bases). The V end was cut by 1 base, the J end by 7 bases, with 11 bases between. The CDR3 totals 14 residues. Germline lookup yields CDR1 MNHNS and CDR2 SASEGT.

V gene TRBV5-1 combines with J gene TRBJ2-1; 11 positions match TRBD2. The V segment lost 0 bases and the J segment 3 bases; nucleotides outside the gene matches: 2. The germline V gene encodes CDR1 SGHRS and CDR2 YFSETQ. The CDR3 spans 16 residues. The CDR3 region has the DNA TGCGCCAGCAGCTTGGGGGGGACTAGCGGCTACAATGAGCAGTTCTTC. Amino acids: CASSLGGTSGYNEQFF.

This sequence joins TRBV28 and TRBJ1-2; D is undetermined. The CDR3 spans 15 residues. Between the trimmed V and J ends, which lost 8 bases and 6 bases, there was a span of 22 bases. Germline-derived CDR1 and CDR2 are MDHEN and SYDVKM. CDR3: CASAAWSSSGHGYTF. DNA of the CDR3: TGTGCCAGCGCCGCGTGGTCGTCGAGCGGCCATGGCTACACCTTC.